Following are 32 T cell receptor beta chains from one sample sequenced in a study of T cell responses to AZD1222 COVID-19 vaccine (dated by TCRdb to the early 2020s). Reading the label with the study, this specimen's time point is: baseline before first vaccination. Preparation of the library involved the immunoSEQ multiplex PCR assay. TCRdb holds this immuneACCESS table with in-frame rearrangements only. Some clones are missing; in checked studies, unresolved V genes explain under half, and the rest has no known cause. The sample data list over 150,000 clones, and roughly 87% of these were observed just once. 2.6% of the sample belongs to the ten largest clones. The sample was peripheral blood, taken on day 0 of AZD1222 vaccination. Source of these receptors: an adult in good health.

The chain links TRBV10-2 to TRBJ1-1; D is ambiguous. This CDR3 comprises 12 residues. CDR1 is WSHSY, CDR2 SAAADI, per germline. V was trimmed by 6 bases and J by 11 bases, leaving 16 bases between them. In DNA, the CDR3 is TGCGCCAGCAGCGTCGACTACTCGGAGGCTTTCTTT. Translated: CASSVDYSEAFF.

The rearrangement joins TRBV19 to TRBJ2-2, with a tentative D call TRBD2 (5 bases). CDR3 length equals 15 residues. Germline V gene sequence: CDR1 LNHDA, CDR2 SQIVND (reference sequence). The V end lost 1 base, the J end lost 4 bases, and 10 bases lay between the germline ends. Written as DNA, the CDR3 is TGTGCCAGTAGTATAGGCTTCGGGATCACCGGGGAGCTGTTTTTT. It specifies CASSIGFGITGELFF. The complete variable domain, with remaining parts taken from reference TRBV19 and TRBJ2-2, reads DGGITQSPKYLFRKEGQNVTLSCEQNLNHDAMYWYRQDPGQGLRLIYYSQIVNDFQKGDIAEGYSVSREKKESFPLTVTSAQKNPTAFYLCASSIGFGITGELFFGEGSRLTVL.

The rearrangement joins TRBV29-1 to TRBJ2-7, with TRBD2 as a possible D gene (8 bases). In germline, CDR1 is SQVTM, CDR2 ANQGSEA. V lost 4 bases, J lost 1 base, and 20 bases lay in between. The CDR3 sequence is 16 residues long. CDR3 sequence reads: CSVVLADWDRSYEQYF. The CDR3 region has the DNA TGCAGCGTTGTACTAGCGGATTGGGACAGATCCTACGAGCAGTACTTC.

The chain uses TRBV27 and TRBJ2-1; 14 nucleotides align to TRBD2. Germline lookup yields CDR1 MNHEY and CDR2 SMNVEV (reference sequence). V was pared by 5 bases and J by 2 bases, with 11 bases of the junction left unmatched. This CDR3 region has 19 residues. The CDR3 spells CASSRPRTSGRRTYNEQFF. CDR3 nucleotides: TGTGCCAGCAGTCGACCAAGGACTAGCGGGAGGCGGACCTACAATGAGCAGTTCTTC.

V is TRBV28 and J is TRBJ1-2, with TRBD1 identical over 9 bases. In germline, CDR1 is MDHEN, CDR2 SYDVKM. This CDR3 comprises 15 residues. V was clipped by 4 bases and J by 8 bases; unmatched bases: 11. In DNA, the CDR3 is TGTGCCAGCAGTTCCCCGGGACAGGGAGATAAGGGCTACACCTTC. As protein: CASSSPGQGDKGYTF.

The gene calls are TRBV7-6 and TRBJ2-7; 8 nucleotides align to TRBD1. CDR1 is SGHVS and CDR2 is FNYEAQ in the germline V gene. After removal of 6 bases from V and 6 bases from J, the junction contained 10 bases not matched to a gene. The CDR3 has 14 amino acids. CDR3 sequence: CASSSGTGSLEQYF. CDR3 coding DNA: TGTGCCAGCAGTTCCGGGACAGGTTCTCTCGAGCAGTACTTC.

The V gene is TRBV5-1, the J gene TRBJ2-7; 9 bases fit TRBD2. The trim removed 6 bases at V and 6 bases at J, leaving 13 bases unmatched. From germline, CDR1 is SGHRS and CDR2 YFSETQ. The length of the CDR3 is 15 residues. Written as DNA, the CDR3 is TGCGCCAGCACTAGTAGCGGGAGCGTATCAGGCGAGCAGTACTTC. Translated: CASTSSGSVSGEQYF.

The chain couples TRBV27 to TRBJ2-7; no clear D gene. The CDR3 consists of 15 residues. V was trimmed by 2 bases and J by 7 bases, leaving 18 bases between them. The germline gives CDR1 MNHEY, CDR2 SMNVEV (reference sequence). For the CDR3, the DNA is TGTGCCAGCAGTTTAACCCCGGATCGACCGGGTGAGCAGTACTTC. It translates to CASSLTPDRPGEQYF.

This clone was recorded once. In nucleotides, the CDR3 is TGTGCCACCAGTGGCGGACAGGGGGCGGCGTACAATGAGCAGTTCTTC. It encodes CATSGGQGAAYNEQFF. This chain uses TRBV24-1 with TRBJ2-1, with 11 nucleotides matching TRBD1. CDR3 length: 16 residues. J lost 4 bases, V lost 5 bases, and 6 bases had no gene match. The germline CDR1 and CDR2 sequences are KGHDR and SFDVKD.

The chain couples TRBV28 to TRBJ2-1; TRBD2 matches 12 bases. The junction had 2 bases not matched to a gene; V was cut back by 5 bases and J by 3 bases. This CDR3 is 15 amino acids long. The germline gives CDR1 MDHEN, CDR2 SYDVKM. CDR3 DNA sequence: TGTGCCAGCAGTCCGACTAGCGGGAGCTACAATGAGCAGTTCTTC. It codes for CASSPTSGSYNEQFF.

This CDR3 reads CASSRWTSGTREQYF. CDR3 bases: TGTGCCAGCAGCCGATGGACTAGCGGGACGCGGGAGCAGTACTTC. The chain employs TRBV5-4 and TRBJ2-7; 12 nucleotides match TRBD2. The V segment lost 4 bases and the J segment 7 bases; nucleotides outside the gene matches: 9. CDR3 size: 15 residues. From germline, CDR1 is SGHNT and CDR2 YYREEE (reference sequence).

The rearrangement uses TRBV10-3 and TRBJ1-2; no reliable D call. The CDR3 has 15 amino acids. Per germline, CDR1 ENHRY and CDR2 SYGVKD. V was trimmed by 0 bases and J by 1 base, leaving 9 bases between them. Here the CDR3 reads CAISESSADNYGYTF. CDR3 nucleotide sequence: TGTGCCATCAGTGAGTCGTCGGCAGATAACTATGGCTACACCTTC.

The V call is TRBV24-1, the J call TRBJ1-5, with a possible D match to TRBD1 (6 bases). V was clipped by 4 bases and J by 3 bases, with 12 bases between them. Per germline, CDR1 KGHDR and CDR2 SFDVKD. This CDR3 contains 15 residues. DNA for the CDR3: TGTGCCACCAGTGACTCCCAGGGGTTCAATCAGCCCCAGCATTTT. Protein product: CATSDSQGFNQPQHF.

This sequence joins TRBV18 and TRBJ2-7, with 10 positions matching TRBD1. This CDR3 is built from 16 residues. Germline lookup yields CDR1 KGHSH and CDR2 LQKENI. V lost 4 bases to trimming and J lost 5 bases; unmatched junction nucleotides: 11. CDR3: CASSRVAGTGVHEQYF. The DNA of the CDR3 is TGTGCCAGCTCACGAGTAGCCGGGACAGGGGTCCACGAGCAGTACTTC.

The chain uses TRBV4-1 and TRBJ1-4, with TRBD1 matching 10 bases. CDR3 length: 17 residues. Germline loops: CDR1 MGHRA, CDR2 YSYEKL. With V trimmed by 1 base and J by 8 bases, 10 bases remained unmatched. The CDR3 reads CASSQGTGGTLWEKLFF. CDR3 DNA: TGCGCCAGCAGCCAAGGGACAGGGGGTACCCTTTGGGAAAAACTGTTTTTT.

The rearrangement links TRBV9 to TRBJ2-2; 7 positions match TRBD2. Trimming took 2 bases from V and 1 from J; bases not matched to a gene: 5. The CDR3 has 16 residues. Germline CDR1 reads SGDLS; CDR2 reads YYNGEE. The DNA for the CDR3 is TGTGCCAGCAGCGTGGGGCGGGGGATGAACACCGGGGAGCTGTTTTTT. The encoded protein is CASSVGRGMNTGELFF.

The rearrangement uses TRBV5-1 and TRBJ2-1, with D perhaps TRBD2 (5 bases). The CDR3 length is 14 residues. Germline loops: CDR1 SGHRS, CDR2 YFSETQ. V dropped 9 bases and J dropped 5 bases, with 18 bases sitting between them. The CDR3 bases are TGCGCCACTAAAATTCAGTCGGGGAACAATGAGCAGTTCTTC. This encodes CATKIQSGNNEQFF.

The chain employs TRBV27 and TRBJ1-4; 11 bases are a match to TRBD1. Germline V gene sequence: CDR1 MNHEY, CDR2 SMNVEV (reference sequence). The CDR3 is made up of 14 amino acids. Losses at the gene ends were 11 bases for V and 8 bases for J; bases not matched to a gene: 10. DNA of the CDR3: TGTGCCTCTCGGACAGGGGGCGTAGGAGAAAAACTGTTTTTT. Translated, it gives CASRTGGVGEKLFF.

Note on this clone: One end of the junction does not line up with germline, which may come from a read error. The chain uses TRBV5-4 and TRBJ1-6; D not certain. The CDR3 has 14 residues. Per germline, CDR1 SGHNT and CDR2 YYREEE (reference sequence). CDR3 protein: CASSSDSGNSPLHF. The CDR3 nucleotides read TGTGCCAGTAGCTCCGATTCAGGCAATTCACCCCTCCACTTT.

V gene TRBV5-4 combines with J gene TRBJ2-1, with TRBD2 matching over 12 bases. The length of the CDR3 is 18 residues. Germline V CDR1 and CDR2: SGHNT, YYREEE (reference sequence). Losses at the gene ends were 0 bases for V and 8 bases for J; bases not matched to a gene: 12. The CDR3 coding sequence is TGTGCCAGCAGCTTGGCTCGACTAGCGGGAGCTGAGGGGCATGAGCAGTTCTTC. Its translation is CASSLARLAGAEGHEQFF.

The CDR3 nucleotides read TGTGCCAGCAGTAGAGCAGGGAATAATCCAACTAATGAAAAACTGTTTTTT. Amino acids: CASSRAGNNPTNEKLFF. V is TRBV28 and J is TRBJ1-4; possible D gene TRBD1, 5 bases. There are 17 residues in the CDR3. The V end was cut by 5 bases, the J end by 0 bases, with 16 bases between. Germline values: CDR1 MDHEN, CDR2 SYDVKM.

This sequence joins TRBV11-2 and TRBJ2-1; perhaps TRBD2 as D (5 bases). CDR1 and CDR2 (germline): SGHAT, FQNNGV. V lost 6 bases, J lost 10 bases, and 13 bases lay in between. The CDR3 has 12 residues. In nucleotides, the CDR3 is TGTGCCAGCAGACGGACTGTTGTGGAGCAGTTCTTC. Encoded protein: CASRRTVVEQFF. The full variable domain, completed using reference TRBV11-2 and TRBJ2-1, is EAGVAQSPRYKIIEKRQSVAFWCNPISGHATLYWYQQILGQGPKLLIQFQNNGVVDDSQLPKDRFSAERLKGVDSTLKIQPAKLEDSAVYLCASRRTVVEQFFGPGTRLTVL.

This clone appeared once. CDR3 protein: CATVGSNEKLFF. CDR3 nucleotides: TGTGCCACCGTCGGCTCTAATGAAAAACTGTTTTTT. The genes are TRBV28 and TRBJ1-4; D gene uncertain. Trimming removed 10 bases at V and 3 bases at J, with 9 bases between. From germline, CDR1 is MDHEN and CDR2 SYDVKM. The CDR3 is 12 amino acids.

Written as DNA, the CDR3 is TGTGCCAGCGCCTCGACAGGGGGGTTAGCTAACTATGGCTACACCTTC. Translation: CASASTGGLANYGYTF. The V gene is TRBV19, the J gene TRBJ1-2; TRBD1 matches at 9 bases. The germline V gene encodes CDR1 LNHDA and CDR2 SQIVND (reference sequence). The CDR3 length is 16 residues. V lost 9 bases to trimming and J lost 0 bases; unmatched junction nucleotides: 11. The full variable domain, with the rest looked up from reference TRBV19 and TRBJ1-2, is DGGITQSPKYLFRKEGQNVTLSCEQNLNHDAMYWYRQDPGQGLRLIYYSQIVNDFQKGDIAEGYSVSREKKESFPLTVTSAQKNPTAFYLCASASTGGLANYGYTFGSGTRLTVV.

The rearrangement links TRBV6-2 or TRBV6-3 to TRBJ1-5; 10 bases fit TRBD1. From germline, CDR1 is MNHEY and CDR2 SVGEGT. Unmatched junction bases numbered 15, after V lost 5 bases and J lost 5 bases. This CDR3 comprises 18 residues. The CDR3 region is CASSNPTSGTGVDQPQHF. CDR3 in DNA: TGTGCCAGCAGTAACCCTACCTCCGGGACAGGGGTCGATCAGCCCCAGCATTTT.

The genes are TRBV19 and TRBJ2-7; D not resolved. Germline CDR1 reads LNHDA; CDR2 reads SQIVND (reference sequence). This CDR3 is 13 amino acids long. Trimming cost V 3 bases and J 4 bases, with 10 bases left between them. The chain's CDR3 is CASSMSVPYEQYF. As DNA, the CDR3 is TGTGCCAGTAGTATGAGCGTCCCATACGAGCAGTACTTC.

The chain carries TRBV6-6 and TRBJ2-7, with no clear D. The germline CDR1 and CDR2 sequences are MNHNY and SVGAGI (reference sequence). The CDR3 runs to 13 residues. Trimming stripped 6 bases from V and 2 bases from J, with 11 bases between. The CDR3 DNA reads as TGTGCCAGCAGCCCCGGGTCCCCCTACGAGCAGTACTTC. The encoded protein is CASSPGSPYEQYF.

CDR3 protein: CASSLGGTGGREKLFF. CDR3 in DNA: TGTGCCAGCAGCTTAGGAGGGACAGGGGGCAGGGAAAAACTGTTTTTT. The chain combines TRBV7-2 with TRBJ1-4; 12 bases agree with TRBD1. CDR3 length equals 16 residues. V trimming: 1 base; J trimming: 8 bases; junction bases outside the gene matches: 5. CDR1 is SGHTA, CDR2 FQGNSA, per germline.

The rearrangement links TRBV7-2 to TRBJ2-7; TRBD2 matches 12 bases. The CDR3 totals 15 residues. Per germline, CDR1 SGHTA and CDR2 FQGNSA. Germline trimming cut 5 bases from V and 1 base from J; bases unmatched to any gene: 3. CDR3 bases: TGTGCCAGCAGCGGGGGACTAGCGGGTTCCTACGAGCAGTACTTC. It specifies CASSGGLAGSYEQYF. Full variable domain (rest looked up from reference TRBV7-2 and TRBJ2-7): GAGVSQSPSNKVTEKGKDVELRCDPISGHTALYWYRQSLGQGLEFLIYFQGNSAPDKSGLPSDRFSAERTGGSVSTLTIQRTQQEDSAVYLCASSGGLAGSYEQYFGPGTRLTVT.

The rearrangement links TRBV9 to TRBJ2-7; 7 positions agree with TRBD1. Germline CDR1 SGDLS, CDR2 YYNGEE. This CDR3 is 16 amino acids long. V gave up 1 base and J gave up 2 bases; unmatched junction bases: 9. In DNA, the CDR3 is TGTGCCAGCAGCGTATCAAGAACAGGGGATACCTACGAGCAGTACTTC. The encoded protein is CASSVSRTGDTYEQYF. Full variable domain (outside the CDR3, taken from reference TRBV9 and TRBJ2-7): DSGVTQTPKHLITATGQRVTLRCSPRSGDLSVYWYQQSLDQGLQFLIQYYNGEERAKGNILERFSAQQFPDLHSELNLSSLELGDSALYFCASSVSRTGDTYEQYFGPGTRLTVT.

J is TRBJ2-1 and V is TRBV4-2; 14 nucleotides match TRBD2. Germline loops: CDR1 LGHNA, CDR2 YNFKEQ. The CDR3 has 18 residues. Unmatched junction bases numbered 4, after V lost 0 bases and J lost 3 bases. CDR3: CASSQEGLAGVGYNEQFF. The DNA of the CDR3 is TGTGCCAGCAGCCAAGAGGGACTAGCGGGAGTAGGCTACAATGAGCAGTTCTTC.

CDR3 region: CASSRGLETFAEQYF. The CDR3 coding sequence is TGTGCCAGTAGCAGAGGACTAGAGACCTTCGCCGAGCAGTACTTC. V gene TRBV19 combines with J gene TRBJ2-7; TRBD2 matches at 7 bases. Germline V gene lookup returns CDR1 LNHDA and CDR2 SQIVND (reference sequence). This CDR3 spans 15 amino acids. V was clipped by 6 bases and J by 6 bases; unmatched bases: 14.